This TCR beta chain was retrieved from a study of cytomegalovirus exposure and HLA in healthy donors. To note about this clone: Its antigen is still unknown.

A multiplex PCR was run with 60 Vbeta primers and 13 Jbeta primers. Profiled with immunoSEQ multiplex PCR; TCRdb holds only in-frame clones, not every one. This table has 150,000 to 200,000 clones, 70% to 85% appearing once. Overall study findings and caveats: Cytomegalovirus association was assigned to about 150 TCR beta chains. When analyzed later, a missense DCLRE1C variant was found to be linked to TCR beta V- and J-gene trimming. Reports credit the classifier with highly specific, highly sensitive diagnosis of cytomegalovirus status. Highest at DRB1 and lowest at HLA-C, TCR association rates differed among HLA loci in a later analysis.

V trimming: 5 bases; J trimming: 3 bases; junction bases outside the gene matches: 10. Germline V CDR1 and CDR2: SGHRS, YFSETQ. CDR3 length: 18 amino acids. The V and J genes are TRBV5-1 and TRBJ2-4; 14 nucleotides line up with TRBD2. Input material: PBMCs. The source of this sequence is a woman in her twenties or thirties in good health and CMV-seropositive. The CDR3 sequence is CASSRGLAGARDKNIQYF. CDR3 in DNA: TGCGCCAGCAGTCGGGGACTAGCGGGAGCTCGCGACAAAAACATTCAGTACTTC.